This TCR beta chain was sequenced in a study of T cells in Graves' hyperthyroidism and ophthalmopathy. Study information: Peripheral blood was obtained at initial diagnosis, preceding any treatment.

Exclusion of patients followed from uncontrolled infection, other autoimmune disease, pregnancy or lactation. For the diagnoses, clinical symptoms, serum thyroxine and TRAb, thyroid ultrasound and orbital computed tomography were used. PBMCs came from more than 9.5 ml fresh peripheral blood. Trimming removed 1 base from V and 2 bases from J; junction bases left unmatched: 6. The CDR3 has 17 residues. RNA transcripts yielded amplified TCR beta CDR3 regions. Primed by the HTBI set, a first-round RT-PCR was run on the TCR CDR3. MiXCR, run by TCRdb on the multiplex PCR reads, gives a single entry per CDR3 protein. The table lists about 590,000 distinct CDR3 sequences, about 14% of them singletons.

The TCR originated in a woman younger than 35 with Graves' ophthalmopathy. The rearrangement uses TRBV12-3 or TRBV12-4 and TRBJ1-5; 9 positions agree with TRBD1. Specimen: blood. In nucleotides, the CDR3 is TGTGCCAGCAGTTTAGAGACAGGGGGGAGTGGCAATCAGCCCCAGCATTTT. It codes for CASSLETGGSGNQPQHF.